The 24 T cell receptor beta chains in this list originate from one sample, sequenced in a study of shared clonotypes between healthy human individuals. Produced via immunoSEQ multiplex PCR; TCRdb's table is partial and in-frame only. The profile covers about half a million clones, with about 85% appearing a single time and under 15% taken by the ten largest. The specimen was PBMCs. Receptors were obtained from a woman aged 40 to 50 in good health. Some clones in this sample may be carry-over from other donors' samples.

The V gene is TRBV28, the J gene TRBJ2-7, with TRBD1 matching over 9 bases. Germline CDR1 reads MDHEN; CDR2 reads SYDVKM. V shed 5 bases, J shed 5 bases, and the junction held 13 bases outside the gene matches. The CDR3 sequence is 16 residues long. CDR3 amino acids: CASSPRSDRGIHEQYF. For the CDR3, the DNA is TGTGCCAGCAGTCCCCGCTCTGACAGGGGGATCCACGAGCAGTACTTC.

The table lists this clone with many counts. Other DNA sequences from this sample encode an identical CDR3 as well. The chain is built from TRBV28 and TRBJ2-1; D gene ambiguous. The CDR3 is 14 amino acids. The V gene lost 6 bases and the J gene lost 0 bases, with 9 bases spanning the gap. Germline V gene lookup returns CDR1 MDHEN and CDR2 SYDVKM. This CDR3 is CASRSRSSYNEQFF. The DNA of the CDR3 is TGTGCCAGCAGATCCCGAAGCTCCTACAATGAGCAGTTCTTC.

Here the CDR3 reads CASSYKGGADNEQFF. CDR3 nucleotides: TGTGCCAGCAGTTATAAGGGAGGGGCAGACAATGAGCAGTTCTTC. V is TRBV6-5 and J is TRBJ2-1; 7 positions agree with TRBD2. The germline CDR1 and CDR2 sequences are MNHEY and SVGAGI. With V trimmed by 3 bases and J by 5 bases, 7 bases remained unmatched. The CDR3 sequence is 15 residues long.

This chain joins TRBV18 and TRBJ2-3, with 8 nucleotides matching TRBD1. The V and J ends lost 3 bases and 3 bases, in that order; junction bases with no gene match: 5. Looked up from germline, CDR1 is KGHSH and CDR2 is LQKENI. CDR3 length: 15 residues. CDR3 protein: CASSPRQGRTDTQYF. In DNA form, the CDR3 reads TGTGCCAGCTCACCGAGACAGGGGAGAACAGATACGCAGTATTTT.

CDR3 sequence reads: CASRTVNREGGYTF. The CDR3 bases are TGTGCCAGCAGGACCGTCAACAGGGAAGGCGGCTACACCTTC. The J gene is TRBJ1-2, the V gene TRBV6-5; D perhaps matches TRBD1 (6 bases). This CDR3 spans 14 amino acids. V was shortened by 6 bases and J by 8 bases, with 19 bases between the two germline ends. Germline CDR1 MNHEY, CDR2 SVGAGI.

The CDR3 DNA sequence: TGTGCCAGCGGAGGCAGGAGCTCCTATAATTCACCCCTCCACTTT. This translates into CASGGRSSYNSPLHF. The rearrangement links TRBV6-1 to TRBJ1-6; D remains ambiguous. V shed 8 bases and J shed 0 bases, with 11 bases lying between them. The CDR3 totals 15 residues. The germline V gene has CDR1 MNHNS and CDR2 SASEGT.

The J gene is TRBJ1-2, the V gene TRBV5-1; D uncertain. Trimming took 0 bases from V and 8 from J, leaving 14 bases between them. Germline CDR1 SGHRS, CDR2 YFSETQ. The CDR3 consists of 14 residues. CDR3 DNA sequence: TGCGCCAGCAGCTTGGCCGGTGACATCGCCGGCTACACCTTC. It codes for CASSLAGDIAGYTF.

The chain combines TRBV7-2 with TRBJ2-1; 12 bases align to TRBD2. The CDR3 covers 17 residues. V shed 3 bases and J 4 bases; nucleotides not matched to a gene: 7. Germline V gene data show CDR1 as SGHTA and CDR2 as FQGNSA. In nucleotides, the CDR3 is TGTGCCAGCAGCTTTAGCGGGGGGACTAGCGGGTACAATGAGCAGTTCTTC. Amino acid sequence: CASSFSGGTSGYNEQFF. The variable domain in full, with the rest retrieved from reference TRBV7-2 and TRBJ2-1, is GAGVSQSPSNKVTEKGKDVELRCDPISGHTALYWYRQSLGQGLEFLIYFQGNSAPDKSGLPSDRFSAERTGGSVSTLTIQRTQQEDSAVYLCASSFSGGTSGYNEQFFGPGTRLTVL.

This chain connects TRBV6-4 to TRBJ2-5, with TRBD2 matching over 8 bases. The CDR3 is 15 residues long. The junction had 6 bases not matched to a gene; V was cut back by 3 bases and J by 3 bases. CDR1 and CDR2 from the germline V gene are MRHNA and SNTAGT. CDR3 coding DNA: TGTGCCAGCAGTGAAGGGGGTAGCGGGAAAGAGACCCAGTACTTC. It specifies CASSEGGSGKETQYF.

The chain combines TRBV5-4 with TRBJ2-7, with 14 nucleotides matching TRBD2. V shed 4 bases, J shed 4 bases, and the junction held 7 bases outside the gene matches. This CDR3 is 16 amino acids long. The germline gives CDR1 SGHNT, CDR2 YYREEE (reference sequence). The CDR3 spells CASSPTGTSGSYEQYF. The CDR3 nucleotides read TGTGCCAGCAGCCCGACCGGGACTAGCGGGAGTTACGAGCAGTACTTC.

The J gene is TRBJ2-2, the V gene TRBV6-1; tentatively, D is TRBD2 (5 bases). This CDR3 comprises 15 residues. The V gene's germline CDR1 is MNHNS and CDR2 SASEGT. The V end was cut by 4 bases, the J end by 2 bases, with 11 bases between. CDR3 region: CASSVGNPNTGELFF. As DNA, the CDR3 is TGTGCCAGCAGTGTCGGGAACCCAAACACCGGGGAGCTGTTTTTT.

This clone has more than one count but fewer than ten. Other DNA sequences in this sample translate to the same CDR3. The chain employs TRBV18 and TRBJ1-5; D gene unclear. The CDR3 extends over 14 amino acids. Looked up from germline, CDR1 is KGHSH and CDR2 is LQKENI. Trimming shortened V by 3 bases and J by 1 base, and 7 bases separated the two germline ends. The CDR3 loop is CASSPSGSNQPQHF. The CDR3 DNA is TGTGCCAGCTCACCCTCCGGGAGCAATCAGCCCCAGCATTTT.

In this sample, this clone turned up once. V and J are TRBV4-3 and TRBJ2-1; TRBD1 or TRBD2 may be the D gene (5 bases each). This CDR3 has 15 amino acids. Deletions cut 1 base from V and 8 bases from J, with 15 bases between. The germline gives CDR1 LGHNA, CDR2 YSLEER. The CDR3 DNA is TGCGCCAGCAGCCAAGGAGTGGGGACCCCAGATGAGCAGTTCTTC. Translation: CASSQGVGTPDEQFF.

The chain links TRBV27 to TRBJ1-5; no clear D. The CDR3 consists of 13 residues. Germline V gene sequence: CDR1 MNHEY, CDR2 SMNVEV (reference sequence). Trimming stripped 6 bases from V and 2 bases from J, with 8 bases between. The CDR3 protein is CASSLDRNQPQHF. CDR3 coding DNA: TGTGCCAGCAGCCTAGATCGCAATCAGCCCCAGCATTTT.

The gene calls are TRBV7-8 and TRBJ1-2; 8 nucleotides match TRBD1. Germline CDR1 SGHVS, CDR2 FQNEAQ. This CDR3 spans 14 amino acids. V lost 4 bases and J lost 4; bases outside the gene matches: 5. The CDR3 reads CASSSGTGLYGYTF. The CDR3 DNA reads TGTGCCAGCAGCTCAGGGACAGGCCTCTATGGCTACACCTTC.

V gene TRBV7-9 combines with J gene TRBJ1-1, with D possibly TRBD1 on 6 matching bases. The length of the CDR3 is 18 residues. The germline gives CDR1 SEHNR, CDR2 FQNEAQ (reference sequence). Trimming removed 5 bases at V and 3 bases at J, with 25 bases between. The CDR3 loop reads CASSIAVTTQRGDTEAFF. The CDR3, as DNA: TGTGCCAGCAGCATCGCCGTAACGACACAAAGGGGGGACACTGAAGCTTTCTTT.

The chain is built from TRBV16 and TRBJ1-2; the D is unclear. Germline V CDR1 and CDR2: KGHSY, FQNENV. The CDR3 spans 16 residues. Deletions cut 0 bases from V and 0 bases from J, with 11 bases between. This CDR3 reads CASSQSSGSANYGYTF. The DNA of the CDR3 is TGTGCCAGCAGCCAATCGTCGGGCTCGGCTAACTATGGCTACACCTTC.

This rearrangement joins TRBV11-2 to TRBJ2-5; a possible D gene is TRBD2 (6 bases). The CDR3 contains 16 residues. Germline-derived CDR1 and CDR2 are SGHAT and FQNNGV. Trimming cost V 1 base and J 2 bases, with 14 bases left between them. The chain's CDR3 is CASSLVAPGGQETQYF. The CDR3 DNA sequence: TGTGCCAGCAGCTTAGTGGCCCCAGGAGGGCAAGAGACCCAGTACTTC.

This rearrangement joins TRBV28 to TRBJ2-7; D not certain. The germline CDR1 and CDR2 sequences are MDHEN and SYDVKM. There are 13 residues in the CDR3. The chain's CDR3 is CATGRPQTYEQYF. As DNA, the CDR3 is TGTGCAACGGGTAGGCCTCAGACCTACGAGCAGTACTTC.

The rearrangement uses TRBV29-1 and TRBJ2-5; perhaps TRBD2 as D (7 bases). Germline V CDR1 and CDR2: SQVTM, ANQGSEA. V gave up 3 bases and J gave up 5 bases, with 19 bases separating them. The CDR3 contains 15 residues. Here the CDR3 reads CSVEGASGRGETQYF. CDR3 DNA sequence: TGCAGCGTTGAGGGGGCTAGCGGCCGGGGGGAGACCCAGTACTTC.

This chain uses TRBV4-2 with TRBJ2-3; possibly TRBD2 for D (5 bases). V dropped 4 bases and J dropped 4 bases, with 15 bases sitting between them. CDR3 size: 15 residues. CDR1 LGHNA and CDR2 YNFKEQ come from the germline V gene. The CDR3 DNA reads TGTGCCAGCAGCCGAGAAACCATGAGGGCAGATACGCAGTATTTT. It encodes CASSRETMRADTQYF.

Turning to this clone: This may arise from a read error, as a much more abundant clone is one base away. This chain connects TRBV9 to TRBJ2-3; D assignment may be TRBD1 or TRBD2 (6 bases each). V lost 2 bases and J 4 bases, leaving 11 bases between the germline ends. In germline, CDR1 is SGDLS, CDR2 YYNGEE. The CDR3 spans 14 residues. The CDR3 coding sequence is TGTGCCAGCAGCGTCGGGGGCAGCCCAGATACGCAGTATTTT. This sequence encodes CASSVGGSPDTQYF.

The rearrangement uses TRBV7-9 and TRBJ1-1; unclear D gene. This CDR3 is 12 amino acids long. V shed 5 bases and J shed 5 bases, with 9 bases lying between them. CDR1 and CDR2 (germline): SEHNR, FQNEAQ (reference sequence). The CDR3 here is CASSPRDTEAFF. The CDR3 DNA reads as TGTGCCAGCAGCCCTAGGGATACTGAAGCTTTCTTT.

The chain employs TRBV28 and TRBJ2-7; D not certain. This CDR3 contains 13 residues. V shed 2 bases and J shed 3 bases, with 8 bases lying between them. Per the germline V gene, CDR1 is MDHEN and CDR2 is SYDVKM. The CDR3 DNA reads TGTGCCAGCAGTTTAGGCCATGGCTACGAGCAGTACTTC. Its protein product is CASSLGHGYEQYF.